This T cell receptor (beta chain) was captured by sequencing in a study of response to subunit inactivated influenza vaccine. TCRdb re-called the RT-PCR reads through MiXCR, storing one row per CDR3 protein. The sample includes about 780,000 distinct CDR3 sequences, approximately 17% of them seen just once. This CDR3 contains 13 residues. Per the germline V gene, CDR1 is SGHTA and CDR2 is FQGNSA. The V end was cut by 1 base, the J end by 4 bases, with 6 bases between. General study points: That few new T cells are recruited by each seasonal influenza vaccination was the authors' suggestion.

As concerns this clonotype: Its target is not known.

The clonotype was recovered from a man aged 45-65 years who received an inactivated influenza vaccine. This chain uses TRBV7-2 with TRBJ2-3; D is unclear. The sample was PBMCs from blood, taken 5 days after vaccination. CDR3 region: CASSLVRPDTQYF. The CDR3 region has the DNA TGTGCCAGCAGCTTAGTGAGGCCAGATACGCAGTATTTT.